These 25 T cell receptor beta chains were sequenced from one sample in a study of blood T cells in healthy people across ages. Sample-barcoded 5' priming and a J-beta primer mix drove a second PCR of about 7 to 12 cycles. TCRdb independently ran MiXCR on the 5' RACE reads; one entry per CDR3 protein. The table lists approximately 780,000 distinct CDR3 sequences, 25% to 30% of them singletons. This sample also appeared in a second study, on T cells of mothers and their children.

Material for sequencing was blood. These receptors were obtained from a boy aged 5 to 17 in good health.

The chain couples TRBV29-1 to TRBJ1-1, with 7 bases fitting TRBD1. V lost 7 bases and J lost 7; bases outside the gene matches: 9. The CDR3 runs 12 residues. Germline V gene lookup returns CDR1 SQVTM and CDR2 ANQGSEA. CDR3: CSGLRDSDEAFF. CDR3 sequence (DNA): TGCAGCGGACTAAGGGACAGCGATGAAGCTTTCTTT.

There are a few counts of this clonotype. The rearrangement links TRBV15 to TRBJ2-4; a possible D gene is TRBD2 (6 bases). Germline V lookup: CDR1 LNHNV, CDR2 YYDKDF (reference sequence). Between the trimmed V and J ends, which lost 1 base and 3 bases, there was a span of 10 bases. The CDR3 loop spans 15 amino acids. The CDR3 region is CATSRVGGSKNIQYF. For the CDR3, the DNA is TGTGCCACCAGCAGAGTTGGGGGGAGCAAAAACATTCAGTACTTC.

This clonotype was detected only a few times. The chain couples TRBV12-5 to TRBJ2-1; TRBD2 aligns across 11 bases. Losses at the gene ends were 5 bases for V and 8 bases for J; bases not matched to a gene: 8. The CDR3 loop spans 15 amino acids. Germline CDR1 LGHNT, CDR2 FRNRAP. The CDR3 nucleotides are TGTGCTAGTGGTCCATTAGCGGGGGGGTCCGATGAGCAGTTCTTC. Its protein product is CASGPLAGGSDEQFF.

This clonotype was observed a single time. The chain has TRBV4-1 and TRBJ2-7; D could derive from TRBD1 or TRBD2 (6 bases each). CDR1 is MGHRA and CDR2 is YSYEKL in the germline V gene. There are 14 residues in the CDR3. Trimming shortened V by 3 bases and J by 0 bases, and 9 bases separated the two germline ends. The CDR3: CASSQGGPSYEQYF. The CDR3 region has the DNA TGCGCCAGCAGCCAGGGGGGCCCCTCCTACGAGCAGTACTTC.

The rearrangement joins TRBV4-2 to TRBJ2-1; TRBD2 agrees at 14 bases. With V trimmed by 2 bases and J by 0 bases, 6 bases remained unmatched. Germline CDR1 LGHNA, CDR2 YNFKEQ. The CDR3 is 19 residues long. The DNA of the CDR3 is TGTGCCAGCAGCCAATCAGGGACTAGCGGGGGTCACTCCTACAATGAGCAGTTCTTC. This codes for CASSQSGTSGGHSYNEQFF.

This chain links TRBV12-3 or TRBV12-4 with TRBJ2-1; no reliable D call. V was shortened by 5 bases and J by 7 bases, with 15 bases between the two germline ends. The CDR3 is 14 amino acids. CDR3 in DNA: TGTGCCAGCAGTGACCTCTCCACAATTAATGAGCAGTTCTTC. This codes for CASSDLSTINEQFF.

The chain is built from TRBV6-1 and TRBJ2-3, with TRBD1 matching over 10 bases. Germline CDR1 is MNHNS and CDR2 is SASEGT. CDR3 length: 15 amino acids. The V and J ends lost 4 bases and 4 bases, in that order; junction bases with no gene match: 5. Written as DNA, the CDR3 is TGTGCCAGCAGTGCCGGGACAGGGGAAGCAGATACGCAGTATTTT. It encodes CASSAGTGEADTQYF.

The rearrangement links TRBV3-1 to TRBJ2-5, with 15 bases that match TRBD2. The CDR3 is 17 amino acids. CDR1 is LGHDT, CDR2 YNNKEL, per germline (reference sequence). The V gene end was trimmed by 3 bases and the J gene end by 4 bases; junction bases not matched to a gene: 6. CDR3 sequence: CASSQSGTSGRSETQYF. The CDR3 DNA follows: TGTGCCAGCAGCCAGTCCGGGACTAGCGGGAGGTCAGAGACCCAGTACTTC.

This clonotype came up a few times. This sequence joins TRBV4-1 and TRBJ2-5; D unclear. Trimming left V 4 bases short and J 2 bases short, with 8 bases between. This CDR3 contains 13 residues. Germline lookup yields CDR1 MGHRA and CDR2 YSYEKL. CDR3 nucleotides: TGCGCCAGCAGCCGACTGCTACAAGAGACCCAGTACTTC. Residues: CASSRLLQETQYF.

In the case of this clonotype: A much larger clone differs from this one at a single base, so this may be a read error. The conserved final phenylalanine or tryptophan is absent from the CDR3, which likely points to a read error. The genes are TRBV5-1 and TRBJ2-5; 10 nucleotides align to TRBD2. The CDR3 consists of 18 residues. The V gene's germline CDR1 is SGHRS and CDR2 YFSETQ. The J segment lost 3 bases and the V segment lost 1 base, leaving 12 bases of the junction unmatched. CDR3 DNA: TGCGCCAGCAGCTTGTCAGCTAGCGGGGGTCCTCTCGAAGAGACCCAGTACTCC. It specifies CASSLSASGGPLEETQYS.

In this sample, this clonotype turned up a few times. V usage is TRBV27 and J usage is TRBJ2-5; the match to TRBD2 covers 12 bases. The DNA matches TRBJ2-1 better at its end, which makes the J call doubtful. Germline CDR1 is MNHEY and CDR2 is SMNVEV (reference sequence). CDR3 length: 16 residues. The CDR3 DNA reads as TGTGCCAGCAGTCTCATACTAGCGGGGGGAAGTAATGAGCAGTTCTTC. Residues: CASSLILAGGSNEQFF.

This sequence joins TRBV27 and TRBJ2-5; a weak D match, TRBD2 (5 bases). Trimming left V 5 bases short and J 6 bases short, with 13 bases between. CDR1 is MNHEY, CDR2 SMNVEV, per germline (reference sequence). CDR3 length equals 13 residues. The CDR3 sequence is CASSTLGRKTQYF. The CDR3 DNA reads as TGTGCCAGCAGTACCCTTGGGAGAAAGACCCAGTACTTC.

This clonotype was counted between two and nine times. The chain has TRBV3-1 and TRBJ2-5, with D tentatively TRBD2 (6 bases). There are 14 residues in the CDR3. The germline CDR1 and CDR2 sequences are LGHDT and YNNKEL (reference sequence). With 1 base removed from V and 5 bases from J, the gap between germline ends came to 11 bases. For the CDR3, the DNA is TGTGCCAGCAGCCAAGGGGGACTGGATGAGACCCAGTACTTC. Translation: CASSQGGLDETQYF.

The chain employs TRBV5-1 and TRBJ2-5; 7 nucleotides match TRBD1. TRBJ2-1 matches the DNA end more closely, so the J call is doubtful. CDR3 length equals 16 residues. CDR1 and CDR2 (germline): SGHRS, YFSETQ. CDR3: CASSLRSDRAYDEQFF. The CDR3 DNA sequence: TGCGCCAGCAGCCTACGGTCTGACAGGGCGTACGATGAGCAGTTCTTC.

The chain carries TRBV12-3 or TRBV12-4 and TRBJ1-5, with 7 bases that match TRBD1. The CDR3 covers 12 residues. J gave up 9 bases and V 3 bases, and 2 bases lay outside the gene matches. The DNA of the CDR3 is TGTGCCAGCAGTTTTCCAGGGGGGCCCCAGCATTTT. It specifies CASSFPGGPQHF.

The chain carries TRBV4-1 and TRBJ1-4; D possibly corresponds to TRBD1 (6 bases). Germline V gene data show CDR1 as MGHRA and CDR2 as YSYEKL. Trimming took off 6 bases at V and 8 bases at J, with 13 bases between the two ends. The CDR3 contains 13 residues. The CDR3 reads CASRNRDNEKLFF. In DNA form, the CDR3 reads TGCGCCAGCAGAAACCGGGACAACGAAAAACTGTTTTTT.

This clonotype was found a few times. The chain uses TRBV12-3 or TRBV12-4 and TRBJ1-4; weak D call: TRBD1 (5 bases). V shed 0 bases and J shed 8 bases, with 13 bases lying between them. The CDR3 sequence is 15 residues long. CDR3: CASSLAGAQGEKLFF. The CDR3 nucleotides read TGTGCCAGCAGTTTAGCAGGGGCGCAGGGCGAAAAACTGTTTTTT.

This clonotype was seen more than once but under ten times. The chain recombines TRBV12-3 or TRBV12-4 with TRBJ2-5, with D tentatively TRBD1 (5 bases). This CDR3 region has 13 residues. Trimming left V 4 bases short and J 3 bases short, with 9 bases between. CDR3 sequence: CASSWGKKETQYF. For the CDR3, the DNA is TGTGCCAGCAGTTGGGGCAAGAAAGAGACCCAGTACTTC.

A word on this clonotype: A read error may account for a junction end that differs from germline. The rearrangement joins TRBV19 to TRBJ2-5, with TRBD1 identical over 9 bases. The germline V gene has CDR1 LNHDA and CDR2 SQIVND (reference sequence). CDR3 length: 13 amino acids. The CDR3 nucleotides are TGTGCCAGTAGTAGGGACAGGGAAGAGGCCCAGTACTTC. It yields the protein CASSRDREEAQYF.

This clonotype was seen more than once but under ten times. The genes are TRBV6-6 and TRBJ2-5; 7 bases agree with TRBD2. V was pared by 2 bases and J by 1 base, with 4 bases of the junction left unmatched. CDR1 and CDR2 (germline): MNHNY, SVGAGI (reference sequence). The length of the CDR3 is 15 residues. The CDR3 region is CASSYGGGTQETQYF. The CDR3 DNA reads as TGTGCCAGCAGTTACGGGGGGGGTACCCAAGAGACCCAGTACTTC.

This clonotype was found many times. The rearrangement links TRBV5-4 to TRBJ2-3; 8 nucleotides match TRBD2. The CDR3 is 14 residues long. Germline CDR1 and CDR2: SGHNT and YYREEE (reference sequence). V lost 5 bases to trimming and J lost 0 bases; unmatched junction nucleotides: 2. CDR3 DNA sequence: TGTGCCAGCAGGCGGGGGGCAAGCACAGATACGCAGTATTTT. It is translated as CASRRGASTDTQYF.

In this sample, this clonotype turned up a few times. The CDR3 sequence: CASSASGTEQYF. The DNA for the CDR3 is TGTGCCAGCAGTGCTTCAGGGACCGAGCAGTACTTC. The chain couples TRBV25-1 to TRBJ2-7, with D perhaps being TRBD1 or TRBD2 (5 bases each). The CDR3 is made up of 12 amino acids. Looked up from germline, CDR1 is MGHDK and CDR2 is SYGVNS. With 4 bases removed from V and 6 bases from J, the gap between germline ends came to 10 bases.

This chain links TRBV7-2 with TRBJ2-7; possibly TRBD2 for D (6 bases). The CDR3 totals 15 residues. Germline V lookup: CDR1 SGHTA, CDR2 FQGNSA. Trimming shortened V by 0 bases and J by 5 bases, and 14 bases separated the two germline ends. The CDR3 region has the DNA TGTGCCAGCAGCTTAGCGGGACGGGAGTTCCACGAGCAGTACGTC. It codes for CASSLAGREFHEQYV.

The J gene is TRBJ2-1, the V gene TRBV20-1; the D call may be TRBD1 or TRBD2 (5 bases each). The last part of the DNA fits TRBJ2-7 better; the J call may be wrong. Germline CDR1 is DFQATT and CDR2 is SNEGSKA (reference sequence). This CDR3 region has 14 residues. CDR3 residues: CSARGGKEFHEQYF. The CDR3 DNA sequence: TGCAGTGCTAGAGGGGGGAAGGAATTCCACGAGCAGTACTTC.

This chain links TRBV28 with TRBJ1-5; tentative D call: TRBD1 (6 bases). This CDR3 is built from 13 residues. V was cut by 7 bases and J by 7 bases, with 14 bases left in between. CDR1 and CDR2 (germline): MDHEN, SYDVKM. CDR3 sequence: CASTGGEGQPQHF. The CDR3, as DNA: TGTGCCAGCACGGGGGGCGAGGGACAGCCCCAGCATTTT.